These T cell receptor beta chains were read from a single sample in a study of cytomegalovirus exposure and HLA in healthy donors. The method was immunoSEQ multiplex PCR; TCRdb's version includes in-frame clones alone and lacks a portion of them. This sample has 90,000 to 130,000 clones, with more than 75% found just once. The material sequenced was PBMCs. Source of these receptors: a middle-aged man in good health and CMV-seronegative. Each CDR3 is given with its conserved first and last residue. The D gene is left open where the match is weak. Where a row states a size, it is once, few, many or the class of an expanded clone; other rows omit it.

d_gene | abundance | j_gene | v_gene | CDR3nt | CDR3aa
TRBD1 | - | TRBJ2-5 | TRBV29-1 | TGCAGCGTTGACCCCTCGACAGGGTTGAAGACCCAGTACTTC | CSVDPSTGLKTQYF
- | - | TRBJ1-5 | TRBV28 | TGTGCCAGCAGCCGAACAGGGTCTGGCAATCAGCCCCAGCATTTT | CASSRTGSGNQPQHF
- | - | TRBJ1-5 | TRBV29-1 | TGCAGCGTTGAGTCCCCGAATCAGCCCCAGCATTTT | CSVESPNQPQHF
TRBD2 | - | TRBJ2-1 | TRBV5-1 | TGCGCCAGCAGCGTGATGCTAGCGGGGGACCGAAAAGAGCAGTTCTTC | CASSVMLAGDRKEQFF
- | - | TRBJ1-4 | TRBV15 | TGTGCCACCAGCATAGAGGGGGGGGGTGAAAAACTGTTTTTT | CATSIEGGGEKLFF
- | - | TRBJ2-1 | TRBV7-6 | TGTGCCAGCAGCTTAGCGAAGGGAGCCCATGAGCAGTTCTTC | CASSLAKGAHEQFF
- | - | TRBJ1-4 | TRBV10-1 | TGCGCCAGCAGTGAGTCGGAGGGGAGATGTGAAAAACTGTTTTTT | CASSESEGRCEKLFF
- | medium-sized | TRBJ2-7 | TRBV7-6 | TGTGCCAGCAGCTCCACTAGCTCCCAGTCCGAGCAGTACTTC | CASSSTSSQSEQYF
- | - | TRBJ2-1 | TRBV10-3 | TGTGCCATCAGTGTGGGGGCGTATAATGAGCAGTTCTTC | CAISVGAYNEQFF
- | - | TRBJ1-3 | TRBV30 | TGTGCCTGGAGTGGCAAGACAGGAACCCGAAACACCATATATTTT | CAWSGKTGTRNTIYF
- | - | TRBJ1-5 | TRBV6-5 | TGTGCCAGCAGGTTGGGGGAACAGGGTTATCAGCCCCAGCATTTT | CASRLGEQGYQPQHF
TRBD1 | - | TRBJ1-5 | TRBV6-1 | TGTGCCACCCGACAGGGAAATCAGCCCCAGCATTTT | CATRQGNQPQHF
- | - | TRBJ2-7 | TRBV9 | TGTGCCAGCAGCACCCGGGACAAGACCTACGAGCAGTACTTC | CASSTRDKTYEQYF
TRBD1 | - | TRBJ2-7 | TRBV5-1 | TGCGCCAGCAGCTTACGAATTTCCCGGACAGGGGTCTCCTACGAGCAGTACTTC | CASSLRISRTGVSYEQYF
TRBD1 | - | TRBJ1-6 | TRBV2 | TGTGCCAGCAGGTCGACAGGGTTGAATTCACCCCTCCACTTT | CASRSTGLNSPLHF
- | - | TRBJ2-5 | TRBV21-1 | TGTGCCAGCAGCAAAAGGCGGGAAGAGACCCAGTACTTC | CASSKRREETQYF
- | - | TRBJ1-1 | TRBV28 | TGTGCCAGCACCATCCTCCCGGTGAACACTGAAGCTTTCTTT | CASTILPVNTEAFF
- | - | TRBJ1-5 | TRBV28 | TGTGCCAGCAGTGGGACATCCCCCCAGCCCCAGCATTTT | CASSGTSPQPQHF
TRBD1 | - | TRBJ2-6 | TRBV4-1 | TGCGCCAGCAGCCAAGATGTACGGGGACAGGGGACTGGGGCCAACGTCCTGACTTTC | CASSQDVRGQGTGANVLTF
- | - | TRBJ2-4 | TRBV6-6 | TGTGCCAGCAACCTGGGGACTTTAGAAGCCAAAAACATTCAGTACTTC | CASNLGTLEAKNIQYF
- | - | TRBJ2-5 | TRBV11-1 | TGTGCCAGCGCCAAACTAGCTGGAGAGACCCAGTACTTC | CASAKLAGETQYF
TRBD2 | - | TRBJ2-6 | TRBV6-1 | TGTGCCAGCAGTGGAGCAGCGGGGGGGCTCTCTGGGGCCAACGTCCTGACTTTC | CASSGAAGGLSGANVLTF
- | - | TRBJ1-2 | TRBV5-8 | TGTGCCAGCAGCTGGGGGGGACTCCTCTATGGCTACACCTTC | CASSWGGLLYGYTF
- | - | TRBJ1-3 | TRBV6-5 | TGTGCCAGCAGGACCGGACAGCACTCTGGAAACACCATATATTTT | CASRTGQHSGNTIYF
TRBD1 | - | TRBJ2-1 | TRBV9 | TGTGCCAGCAGCGTAGGGGACAGGAGATACAATGAGCAGTTCTTC | CASSVGDRRYNEQFF
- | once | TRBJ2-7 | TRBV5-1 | TGCGCCAGCAGCTTGGATGTCAGGGACTACGAGCAGTACTTC | CASSLDVRDYEQYF
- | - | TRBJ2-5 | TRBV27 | TGTGCCAGCAGTAAACCGGGAACCCAAGAGACCCAGTACTTC | CASSKPGTQETQYF
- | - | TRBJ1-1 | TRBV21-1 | TGTGCCAGCAGCAAAGGGGCAGGGGTCTTGAACACTGAAGCTTTCTTT | CASSKGAGVLNTEAFF
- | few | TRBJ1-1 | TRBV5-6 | TGTGCCAGCAGCTTGGGGACTGGTGAAGCTTTCTTT | CASSLGTGEAFF
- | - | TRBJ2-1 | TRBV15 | TGTGCCACCAGCAGAGAACTGACTAGGCTTTTCTTC | CATSRELTRLFF
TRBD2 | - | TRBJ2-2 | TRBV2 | TGTGCCAGCGGTAGCGGGGACACCGGGGAGCTGTTTTTT | CASGSGDTGELFF
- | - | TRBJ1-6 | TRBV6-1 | TGTGCCAGCCGGGCAGGGGATAATTCACCCCTCCACTTT | CASRAGDNSPLHF
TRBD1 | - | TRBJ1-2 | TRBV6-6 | TGTGCCAGCAGTCTAGAGACAGGGGGGTATGGCTACACCTTC | CASSLETGGYGYTF
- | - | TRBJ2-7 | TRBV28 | TGTGCCAGCAGTCCTCATCTGGGGGCAAGGGAGCAGTACTTC | CASSPHLGAREQYF
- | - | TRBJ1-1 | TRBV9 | TGTGCCAGCAGCAGCAGCAGGGCAGGGACTGAAGCTTTCTTT | CASSSSRAGTEAFF
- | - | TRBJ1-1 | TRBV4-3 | TGCGCCAGCAGCCAAGATCGGGGGGTGGGAGTCGCTTTCTTT | CASSQDRGVGVAFF
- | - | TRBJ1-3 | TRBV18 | TGTGCCAGCTCACCAGCGACAGGTTCTGGAAACACCATATATTTT | CASSPATGSGNTIYF
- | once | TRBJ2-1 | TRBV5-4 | TGTGCCAGCAGCGCCCGGGACTCCTCCTACAATGAGCAGTTCTTC | CASSARDSSYNEQFF
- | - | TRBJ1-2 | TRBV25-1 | TGTGCCAGCAGTGACAGTGGGCGTTCGGTTGGCTACACCTTC | CASSDSGRSVGYTF
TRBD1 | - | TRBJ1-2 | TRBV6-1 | TGTGCCAGCAGTGTGGGACAGGGAAACTATGGCTACACCTTC | CASSVGQGNYGYTF
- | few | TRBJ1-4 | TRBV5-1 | TGCGCCAGCAGCTTGGCGGCAGCGGGGACGGAAAAACTGTTTTTT | CASSLAAAGTEKLFF
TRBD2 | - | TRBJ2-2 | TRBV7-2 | TGTGCCAGCAGCTTTGAACCTAGCGGGGCGAACACCGGGGAGCTGTTTTTT | CASSFEPSGANTGELFF
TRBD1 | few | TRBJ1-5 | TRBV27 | TGTGCCAGCGGACTAACAGGGGTTCAGCCCCAGCATTTT | CASGLTGVQPQHF
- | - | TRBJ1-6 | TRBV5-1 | TGCGCCAGCAGCTTGGATACAGGGCGTAATTCACCCCTCCACTTT | CASSLDTGRNSPLHF
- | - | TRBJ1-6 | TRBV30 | TGTGCCTCCTCGACGGGGGTCCAATCACCCCTCCACTTT | CASSTGVQSPLHF
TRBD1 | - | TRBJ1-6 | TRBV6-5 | TGTGCCAGCAGGCGCCGGGGACAGAGTAATTCACCCCTCCACTTT | CASRRRGQSNSPLHF
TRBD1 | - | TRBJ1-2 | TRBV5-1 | TGCGCCAGCAGCAACGGACAGGGGTATGGCTACACCTTC | CASSNGQGYGYTF
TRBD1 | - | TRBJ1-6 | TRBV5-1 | TGCGCCAGCAGCTTGCGGCCCGGGACAGGAGCTCTCAATATTGAGTCACCCCTCCACTTT | CASSLRPGTGALNIESPLHF
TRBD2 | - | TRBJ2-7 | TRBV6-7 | TGTGCCAGCAGTTACTCTCCCGAAAAGCGGGGAAACGAGCAGTACTTC | CASSYSPEKRGNEQYF
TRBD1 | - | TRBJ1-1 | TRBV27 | TGTGCCAGCAGTACCCGAACAGGGGCCATCACTGAAGCTTTCTTT | CASSTRTGAITEAFF
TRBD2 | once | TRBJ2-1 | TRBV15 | TGTGCCACCAGCAGAGTTGAGCGGGGGTACAATGAGCAGTTCTTC | CATSRVERGYNEQFF
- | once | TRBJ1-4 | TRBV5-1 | TGCGCCAGCAGCCCGGGGGGGGCCCAAGAAAAACTGTTTTTT | CASSPGGAQEKLFF
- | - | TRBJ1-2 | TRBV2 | TGTGCCAGCACTGAGACAGGTTATGGCTACACCTTC | CASTETGYGYTF
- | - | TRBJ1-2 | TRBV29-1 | TGCAGCGCAAGACACCCCTCTAACTATGGCTACACCTTC | CSARHPSNYGYTF